This TCR beta chain came from a study of response to subunit inactivated influenza vaccine. Findings of the study overall: T cells newly recruited by each seasonal influenza vaccination are few, the authors suggested.

The V end was cut by 4 bases, the J end by 4 bases, with 10 bases between. The CDR3 consists of 13 residues. In germline, CDR1 is MDHEN, CDR2 SYDVKM. TCRdb re-called the RT-PCR reads with MiXCR, one entry per CDR3 protein. The data show a few hundred thousand distinct CDR3 sequences, about a fifth seen once. In this sample, this clonotype turned up many times. Its target is unknown. The input for sequencing was PBMCs from blood, taken 21 months after vaccination. The V and J genes are TRBV28 and TRBJ2-5; tentative D call: TRBD1 (6 bases). The clonotype originates from a man aged 45 to 70 who received an inactivated influenza vaccine. CDR3 DNA sequence: TGTGCCAGCAGTTGGGGGCGCGGAGAGACCCAGTACTTC. Translating it yields CASSWGRGETQYF.